These 23 T cell receptor beta chains originate from one sample sequenced in a study of CD8+ T cells in alopecia areata. It was cDNA, reverse transcribed from extracted RNA, that served as the sequencing template. Profiling relied on immunoSEQ multiplex PCR, and the TCRdb table lists in-frame clones only, not all of them. The data show more than 95,000 clones, roughly 50% seen once. Input material: NKG2D-low CD8+ T cells sorted from blood. The receptors were sampled from a human donor with alopecia areata.

This clone appeared a few times. V is TRBV7-9 and J is TRBJ2-6; possible D gene TRBD2, 5 bases. V lost 1 base to trimming and J lost 0 bases, with 7 bases between them. CDR3 length: 16 residues. Per the germline V gene, CDR1 is SEHNR and CDR2 is FQNEAQ (reference sequence). The CDR3 bases are TGTGCCAGCAGCTTAGAGCGGACCTCTGGGGCCAACGTCCTGACTTTC. It is translated as CASSLERTSGANVLTF.

The chain recombines TRBV29-1 with TRBJ2-3; D is uncertain. From germline, CDR1 is SQVTM and CDR2 ANQGSEA. The CDR3 is 11 amino acids. The ends were cut back, 7 bases at V and 4 bases at J, with 9 bases in the middle. The CDR3 spells CSGDWADTQYF. In nucleotides, the CDR3 is TGCAGCGGGGATTGGGCAGATACGCAGTATTTT.

The DNA for the CDR3 is TGCAGCGTTGAAGGAAGCGCCGGGCGTGAGCAGTTCTTC. This sequence encodes CSVEGSAGREQFF. This rearrangement joins TRBV29-1 to TRBJ2-1; D unclear. Trimming stripped 1 base from V and 9 bases from J, with 13 bases between. CDR3 length equals 13 residues. Germline V CDR1 and CDR2: SQVTM, ANQGSEA.

This clone occurred a few times. The chain's CDR3 is CASSSPSVFVTGYNEQFF. CDR3 DNA sequence: TGTGCCAGCAGCAGCCCTTCGGTATTTGTGACGGGGTACAATGAGCAGTTCTTC. This sequence joins TRBV7-9 and TRBJ2-1, with D possibly being TRBD2 (5 bases). Germline assignment: CDR1 SEHNR and CDR2 FQNEAQ (reference sequence). The V end was cut by 5 bases, the J end by 4 bases, with 24 bases between. The CDR3 is 18 residues long.

This clone was seen more than once but under ten times. The J gene is TRBJ2-2, the V gene TRBV14, with no clear D. The CDR3 extends over 13 amino acids. The germline gives CDR1 SGHDN, CDR2 FVKESK. Trimming shortened V by 3 bases and J by 3 bases, and 5 bases separated the two germline ends. This CDR3 reads CASSHSYTGELFF. In nucleotides, the CDR3 is TGTGCCAGCAGCCACAGTTACACCGGGGAGCTGTTTTTT.

This clone has a handful of counts. This chain links TRBV7-9 with TRBJ2-1, with D unclear. The CDR3 is made up of 11 amino acids. Germline assignment: CDR1 SEHNR and CDR2 FQNEAQ (reference sequence). V dropped 8 bases and J dropped 7 bases, with 9 bases sitting between them. The CDR3 region is CASGLLNEQFF. The CDR3 coding sequence is TGTGCCAGCGGCCTACTTAATGAGCAGTTCTTC. The complete variable domain, with remaining parts taken from reference TRBV7-9 and TRBJ2-1, reads DTGVSQNPRHKITKRGQNVTFRCDPISEHNRLYWYRQTLGQGPEFLTYFQNEAQLEKSRLLSDRFSAERPKGSFSTLEIQRTEQGDSAMYLCASGLLNEQFFGPGTRLTVL.

This chain connects TRBV27 to TRBJ2-2; D not resolved. V gave up 6 bases and J gave up 0 bases, with 17 bases separating them. Per germline, CDR1 MNHEY and CDR2 SMNVEV (reference sequence). The CDR3 covers 17 residues. The CDR3 loop is CASSFSSLGSNTGELFF. In nucleotides, the CDR3 is TGTGCCAGCAGCTTTAGTAGCTTAGGTTCGAACACCGGGGAGCTGTTTTTT.

This clone was picked up one time. J is TRBJ2-7 and V is TRBV27, with a possible D match to TRBD1 (5 bases). Germline-derived CDR1 and CDR2 are MNHEY and SMNVEV (reference sequence). The CDR3 runs 13 residues. Trimming cost V 4 bases and J 3 bases, with 10 bases left between them. In DNA form, the CDR3 reads TGTGCCAGCAGTTCGGCAGGGCACTACGAGCAGTACTTC. Translating gives CASSSAGHYEQYF.

In the case of this clone: At the DNA level, this CDR3 is encoded by other sequences in the same sample as well. The V gene is TRBV29-1, the J gene TRBJ1-2, with D unresolved. Germline loops: CDR1 SQVTM, CDR2 ANQGSEA. Deletions cut 0 bases from V and 1 base from J, with 6 bases between. This CDR3 region has 13 residues. CDR3 DNA: TGCAGCGTTGAAGATCCAGTTAACTATGGCTACACCTTC. It is translated as CSVEDPVNYGYTF.

This chain joins TRBV30 and TRBJ2-1; 10 positions match TRBD2. The CDR3 loop spans 14 amino acids. Per germline, CDR1 GTSNPN and CDR2 SVGIG (reference sequence). V shed 3 bases, J shed 5 bases, and the junction held 4 bases outside the gene matches. This CDR3 is CAWRVAGGDNEQFF. CDR3 DNA sequence: TGTGCCTGGAGGGTAGCGGGAGGAGACAATGAGCAGTTCTTC.

V and J are TRBV2 and TRBJ2-1, with 11 bases aligning to TRBD1. Germline V gene sequence: CDR1 SNHLY, CDR2 FYNNEI. J was trimmed by 10 bases and V by 5 bases; bases with no gene match: 1. The CDR3 runs to 12 residues. The CDR3, as DNA: TGTGCCAGCAGTTGGGACAGGGGGGAGCAGTTCTTC. As protein: CASSWDRGEQFF.

This clone was counted only a few times. The V call is TRBV30, the J call TRBJ2-5; no clear D. There are 14 residues in the CDR3. Per the germline V gene, CDR1 is GTSNPN and CDR2 is SVGIG (reference sequence). V was trimmed by 4 bases and J by 0 bases, leaving 12 bases between them. In DNA form, the CDR3 reads TGTGCCTGGATGCAAGCAGTGTACCAAGAGACCCAGTACTTC. Its protein is CAWMQAVYQETQYF.

This clone came up a few times. This chain links TRBV7-9 with TRBJ2-7, with D unclear. The germline V and J ends were trimmed by 8 bases and 7 bases, with 15 bases remaining between them. The CDR3 runs 12 residues. Germline CDR1 SEHNR, CDR2 FQNEAQ (reference sequence). Here the CDR3 reads CASVGLSAEQYF. The CDR3 DNA reads as TGTGCCAGCGTCGGTCTCTCGGCGGAGCAGTACTTC.

This clone has just a few counts. The rearrangement links TRBV5-1 to TRBJ2-3; D not resolved. CDR1 and CDR2 from the germline V gene are SGHRS and YFSETQ. V shed 0 bases and J shed 0 bases, with 11 bases lying between them. This CDR3 region has 16 residues. This CDR3 reads CASSLDFRTSTDTQYF. The CDR3 DNA reads TGCGCCAGCAGCTTGGACTTTCGAACTAGCACAGATACGCAGTATTTT.

CDR3 protein: CASMTGSGANVLTF. The CDR3 coding sequence is TGTGCCAGCATGACAGGATCTGGGGCCAACGTCCTGACTTTC. The chain uses TRBV2 and TRBJ2-6; D may be TRBD1 (6 bases). The CDR3 runs 14 residues. Germline loops: CDR1 SNHLY, CDR2 FYNNEI. Trimming cost V 7 bases and J 1 base, with 8 bases left between them. The variable domain in full, with the rest retrieved from reference TRBV2 and TRBJ2-6, is EPEVTQTPSHQVTQMGQEVILRCVPISNHLYFYWYRQILGQKVEFLVSFYNNEISEKSEIFDDQFSVERPDGSNFTLKIRSTKLEDSAMYFCASMTGSGANVLTFGAGSRLTVL.

A few counts support this clone. The chain employs TRBV29-1 and TRBJ2-7; D is perhaps TRBD1 (6 bases). The CDR3 extends over 13 amino acids. The ends were cut back, 4 bases at V and 0 bases at J, with 10 bases in the middle. The V gene's germline CDR1 is SQVTM and CDR2 ANQGSEA. The DNA of the CDR3 is TGCAGCGTTGGAGGGACACACTCCTACGAGCAGTACTTC. This gives the protein CSVGGTHSYEQYF.

The DNA for the CDR3 is TGCGCCAGCAGCCTCTATCGGGGTAACTACGAGCAGTACTTC. It translates to CASSLYRGNYEQYF. This chain links TRBV4-3 with TRBJ2-7, with D perhaps TRBD2 (5 bases). V lost 4 bases to trimming and J lost 3 bases, with 13 bases between them. Germline V gene lookup returns CDR1 LGHNA and CDR2 YSLEER. This CDR3 spans 14 amino acids.

The chain has TRBV27 and TRBJ1-5, with D maybe TRBD1 (6 bases). Germline V lookup: CDR1 MNHEY, CDR2 SMNVEV (reference sequence). This CDR3 spans 13 amino acids. V shed 4 bases and J shed 6 bases, with 10 bases lying between them. The CDR3 bases are TGTGCCAGCAGTTATGGGGGCGGTCAGCCCCAGCATTTT. It encodes CASSYGGGQPQHF.

This clone showed up just once. This chain connects TRBV29-1 to TRBJ2-3; the match to TRBD1 covers 10 bases. The CDR3 extends over 18 amino acids. Germline assignment: CDR1 SQVTM and CDR2 ANQGSEA. V was pared by 5 bases and J by 2 bases, with 16 bases of the junction left unmatched. Written as DNA, the CDR3 is TGCAGCGTTCCGGGACAGGGGTTCCCAGGGTCCACCACAGATACGCAGTATTTT. Protein: CSVPGQGFPGSTTDTQYF.

The sample holds a few counts of this clone. This sequence joins TRBV29-1 and TRBJ2-3; D gene ambiguous. Germline assignment: CDR1 SQVTM and CDR2 ANQGSEA. The CDR3 contains 13 residues. V shed 5 bases and J shed 0 bases, with 9 bases lying between them. CDR3 in DNA: TGCAGCGTTAACCCGGCTAGCACAGATACGCAGTATTTT. Translation: CSVNPASTDTQYF.

There are a few counts of this clone. V and J are TRBV29-1 and TRBJ2-1, with 10 bases that match TRBD2. CDR3 length: 18 amino acids. Trimming took 6 bases from V and 0 from J; bases not matched to a gene: 14. Germline-derived CDR1 and CDR2 are SQVTM and ANQGSEA. The CDR3 sequence: CSVPPGTSDTSSYNEQFF. CDR3 bases: TGCAGCGTGCCCCCCGGGACTAGCGACACATCCTCCTACAATGAGCAGTTCTTC.

Only a few counts were recorded for this clone. The genes are TRBV29-1 and TRBJ2-7; 8 positions match TRBD2. J lost 4 bases, V lost 4 bases, and 9 bases had no gene match. This CDR3 region has 14 residues. CDR1 is SQVTM, CDR2 ANQGSEA, per germline. The DNA for the CDR3 is TGCAGCGTTGTCGATGCAGCGGGAGAGTACGAGCAGTACTTC. Translated, it gives CSVVDAAGEYEQYF.

This clone has a handful of counts. CDR3 bases: TGCAGCGTTTTTGGACTGGGGTACGAGCAGTACTTC. This encodes CSVFGLGYEQYF. The chain combines TRBV29-1 with TRBJ2-7; weak D call: TRBD2 (5 bases). Deletions cut 5 bases from V and 4 bases from J, with 12 bases between. Germline V gives CDR1 SQVTM, CDR2 ANQGSEA. The CDR3 extends over 12 amino acids.